A single sample is the source of the 3 T cell receptor beta chains below, sequenced in a study of Graves' ophthalmopathy and Graves' hyperthyroidism listed by TCRdb under 2018. Instrument on record: Illumina HiSeq 2000. For repertoire sequencing, the TCR beta CDR3 regions were amplified from RNA transcripts. The first round of RT-PCR was done with HTBI primers and the Qiagen OneStep RT-PCR kit, and was followed by a second round of multiplex PCR, then size selection and purification. The raw public reads went through TCRdb reprocessing: fastp at Q25, MiXCR clone calling, in-frame beta chains kept. Merged by CDR3 protein, the rows form single entries marked with the most common genes and DNA. A total of more than 300,000 distinct CDR3 sequences appear in this sample, approximately 17% of them only once. The biggest ten clones account for 2.4% of the sample. Sequenced: peripheral blood. Source of these receptors: an adult woman with stable Graves' hyperthyroidism.

This clonotype showed up many times. The V and J genes are TRBV28 and TRBJ1-5; no clear D gene. The CDR3 is 14 residues long. Trimming removed 5 bases from V and 1 base from J, with 9 bases in between. Germline V gene lookup returns CDR1 MDHEN and CDR2 SYDVKM. The CDR3 reads CASSRHESNQPQHF. The CDR3 DNA reads as TGTGCCAGCAGTCGTCATGAAAGCAATCAGCCCCAGCATTTT.

This clonotype was seen many times. For the CDR3, the DNA is TGCAGTGCTACCTCGTTGTGGGGGGGTGGGGCCAACGTCCTGACTTTC. Its translation is CSATSLWGGGANVLTF. The rearrangement links TRBV20-1 to TRBJ2-6, with 7 nucleotides matching TRBD2. CDR3 length: 16 amino acids. In germline, CDR1 is DFQATT, CDR2 SNEGSKA (reference sequence). The J segment lost 3 bases and the V segment lost 4 bases, leaving 9 bases of the junction unmatched.

This clonotype was counted ten times or more. The chain combines TRBV6-5 with TRBJ1-1; possibly TRBD1 for D (6 bases). The CDR3 loop spans 12 amino acids. V dropped 10 bases and J dropped 4 bases, with 13 bases sitting between them. CDR1 and CDR2 from the germline V gene are MNHEY and SVGAGI. CDR3 in amino acids: CAKKDRVTEAFF. CDR3 sequence (DNA): TGTGCCAAGAAGGACAGAGTCACTGAAGCTTTCTTT.